The TCR beta chain under discussion was sequenced for a study of a mutant IDH1 vaccine in newly diagnosed glioma (dated by TCRdb to about 2021). For the wider study: Of the roughly 31 treated patients, approximately 62% were male and approximately 38% were female, and the mean age was around 40 years. Before enrollment, most patients had been given radiochemotherapy with temozolomide as standard therapy, while the rest had received either radiotherapy alone or temozolomide alone. Six visits were used for peripheral blood collection: V03 (baseline), V05, V07, V10, V12 and V13. Longitudinal TCRB deep sequencing was performed for about two dozen treated patients wherever samples were available for exploratory analyses. Overall results and qualifications from the work: Pseudoprogression appeared unrelated to alterations in the top peripheral T cell clonotypes detected by TCRB sequencing. PBMC samples for TCRB deep sequencing were selected based on availability. The authors noted that analyses of patient blood samples could not be reproduced because of sample limitations. Vaccine-induced immune responses across multiple MHC alleles were detected in approximately 94% of patients.

Libraries were prepared through the immunoSEQ multiplex PCR assay. Rearranged TCR beta chain sequences were amplified using the hsTCRB Kit according to the manufacturer's protocol. Sequencing of TCRB libraries was carried out on an Illumina MiSeq. As for how the authors treated the data: Demultiplexing, trimming and gene mapping were performed with the kit vendor's proprietary platform. Here the immuneACCESS table is served through TCRdb, limited to in-frame sequences with V and J called. Missing clones are a known gap in these copies; in checked studies unresolved V genes cover under half, and the rest lacks a known reason. The V and J calls and the clone size are those of that table, but D and trimming were determined from the DNA. A total of tens of thousands of clones appear in this sample, roughly 85% of them only once. The ten largest account for 7.4% of the sample. In the paper's terms, the time point label means: baseline, week 1 (first vaccination visit). What the treatment or condition label conveys for this sample: pre-vaccination baseline after standard-of-care therapy. The donors had newly diagnosed IDH1-mutant astrocytomas of WHO grade 3 or 4 that showed loss of nuclear ATRX. The samples were drawn from NOA16, a multicentre, single-arm, open-label phase I trial in Germany that tested a mutant IDH1 peptide vaccine in humans for the first time. Visit V03 blood draws served as the baseline sample for immunogenicity testing. Genomic DNA for TCRB sequencing was extracted from EDTA blood using the DNeasy Blood and Tissue Kit.

V and J lose 6 bases and 3 bases, and a span of 8 bases separates them. The cysteine opens and the phenylalanine closes a CDR3 of 11 amino acids. The retained sequence is limited to the CDR3, 33 bases, with the frame set at the first base. CDR1 and CDR2 are drawn from the germline V gene (reference sequence): DFQATT, SNEGSKA. Of note for this clone: Which antigen it targets is not known. Qualities for individual bases were not recorded, and no much larger clone is one base off.

The receptor comes from a woman between 50 and 59 years old with glioma. Sequenced here: PBMCs, sampled from a glioma patient treated with radiotherapy, temozolomide or both. The chain couples TRBV20-1 to TRBJ1-2, with the D gene too uncertain to name. The DNA sequence reads TGCAGTGCCCCTGGCGACTATGGCTACACCTTC. Translated, it reads CSAPGDYGYTF.